The next 16 T cell receptor beta chains were all read from a single sample in a study of blood T cell repertoires in COVID-19. Clones were sequenced by immunoSEQ multiplex PCR, and TCRdb holds only the in-frame ones, with some missing. Of some 170,000 clones listed, roughly 90% are singletons. The source material was PBMCs or T cells enriched from blood (not recorded which). Receptors originate from a human donor with acute COVID-19. The donor label of this sample is uncertain.

V and J are TRBV5-4 and TRBJ2-7; D is uncertain. Per germline, CDR1 SGHNT and CDR2 YYREEE (reference sequence). Trimming took off 4 bases at V and 5 bases at J, with 13 bases between the two ends. The CDR3 extends over 13 amino acids. The CDR3 DNA is TGTGCCAGCAGCGCGAAGCTTAGCAACGAGCAGTACTTC. Translated, it gives CASSAKLSNEQYF.

The chain links TRBV5-1 to TRBJ2-5; D is possibly TRBD2 (6 bases). Germline-derived CDR1 and CDR2 are SGHRS and YFSETQ. CDR3 length: 15 residues. V shed 3 bases and J shed 5 bases, with 17 bases lying between them. This CDR3 reads CASSSMGIAVETQYF. CDR3 nucleotides: TGCGCCAGCAGCTCTATGGGAATAGCGGTTGAGACCCAGTACTTC.

The chain recombines TRBV9 with TRBJ2-2; D gene ambiguous. This CDR3 region has 13 residues. CDR1 and CDR2 from the germline V gene are SGDLS and YYNGEE. Trimming removed 5 bases from V and 7 bases from J, with 12 bases in between. The CDR3 DNA sequence: TGTGCCAGCAGGGGCACTGGTAGCGGGGAGCTGTTTTTT. This encodes CASRGTGSGELFF.

V gene TRBV11-1 combines with J gene TRBJ1-1, with TRBD1 matching 9 bases. Germline V lookup: CDR1 SGHAT, CDR2 FQDESV (reference sequence). The CDR3 is 15 residues long. With 0 bases clipped from V and 4 bases from J, the junction kept 3 bases outside the gene matches. CDR3 in amino acids: CASSLADRGVTEAFF. The CDR3 DNA sequence: TGTGCCAGCAGCTTAGCGGACAGGGGTGTCACTGAAGCTTTCTTT.

The chain is built from TRBV7-9 and TRBJ2-3, with D tentatively TRBD2 (5 bases). The CDR3 runs to 14 residues. Germline V lookup: CDR1 SEHNR, CDR2 FQNEAQ (reference sequence). Trimming left V 3 bases short and J 1 base short, with 8 bases between. The CDR3 region is CASSFGSGTDTQYF. In nucleotides, the CDR3 is TGTGCCAGCAGCTTCGGTAGCGGCACAGATACGCAGTATTTT.

The gene calls are TRBV5-4 and TRBJ1-2, with D possibly TRBD1 on 5 matching bases. The CDR3 sequence is 14 residues long. V was pared by 2 bases and J by 3 bases, with 11 bases between. In germline, CDR1 is SGHNT, CDR2 YYREEE (reference sequence). This CDR3 is CASSFDRGDYGYTF. The DNA of the CDR3 is TGTGCCAGCAGCTTTGATCGGGGGGACTATGGCTACACCTTC.

The chain links TRBV19 to TRBJ1-2, with TRBD1 matching 8 bases. V lost 1 base, J lost 8 bases, and 3 bases stayed unmatched. The CDR3 consists of 13 residues. Germline loops: CDR1 LNHDA, CDR2 SQIVND (reference sequence). CDR3 in amino acids: CASSIAGGGGYTF. The CDR3 DNA reads as TGTGCCAGTAGTATAGCAGGGGGCGGCGGCTACACCTTC.

The rearrangement uses TRBV6-5 and TRBJ2-7; 8 positions agree with TRBD1. After removal of 5 bases from V and 3 bases from J, the junction contained 3 bases not matched to a gene. Looked up from germline, CDR1 is MNHEY and CDR2 is SVGAGI. There are 13 residues in the CDR3. CDR3 nucleotides: TGTGCCAGCAGTAACGGACAGGGCTACGAGCAGTACTTC. Protein: CASSNGQGYEQYF.

The rearrangement links TRBV6-2 or TRBV6-3 to TRBJ2-3, with TRBD1 as a possible D gene (5 bases). The CDR3 contains 12 residues. Germline-derived CDR1 and CDR2 are MNHEY and SVGEGT. V was trimmed by 4 bases and J by 9 bases, leaving 11 bases between them. DNA of the CDR3: TGTGCCAGCAGTTCCCCCCCAGGGACGCAGTATTTT. Encoded protein: CASSSPPGTQYF.

The V call is TRBV2, the J call TRBJ2-1; 9 bases agree with TRBD1. The CDR3 consists of 15 residues. J gave up 7 bases and V 7 bases, and 11 bases lay outside the gene matches. Germline assignment: CDR1 SNHLY and CDR2 FYNNEI. CDR3 DNA sequence: TGTGCCAGCAATCGGGACAGGGAGTTAAGGAATGAGCAGTTCTTC. As protein: CASNRDRELRNEQFF. The full variable domain, its missing parts supplied by reference TRBV2 and TRBJ2-1, is EPEVTQTPSHQVTQMGQEVILRCVPISNHLYFYWYRQILGQKVEFLVSFYNNEISEKSEIFDDQFSVERPDGSNFTLKIRSTKLEDSAMYFCASNRDRELRNEQFFGPGTRLTVL.

The chain joins TRBV27 to TRBJ1-1, with 9 bases that match TRBD1. This CDR3 region has 15 residues. The trim removed 2 bases at V and 5 bases at J, leaving 6 bases unmatched. Germline V gives CDR1 MNHEY, CDR2 SMNVEV (reference sequence). The CDR3 protein is CASSLTGTGLTEAFF. The CDR3 nucleotides are TGTGCCAGCAGTTTAACGGGGACAGGGTTAACTGAAGCTTTCTTT.

The chain combines TRBV27 with TRBJ1-4; the match to TRBD1 covers 8 bases. The V segment lost 5 bases and the J segment 7 bases; nucleotides outside the gene matches: 12. The CDR3 has 16 amino acids. Germline V gene data show CDR1 as MNHEY and CDR2 as SMNVEV (reference sequence). The CDR3 DNA is TGTGCCAGCAGTCGAACAGGGGGGCCGGAGGGTGAAAAACTGTTTTTT. This encodes CASSRTGGPEGEKLFF.

The rearrangement uses TRBV29-1 and TRBJ1-2; D is possibly TRBD1 (6 bases). The germline V and J ends were trimmed by 3 bases and 7 bases, with 15 bases remaining between them. Germline V gene lookup returns CDR1 SQVTM and CDR2 ANQGSEA. CDR3 size: 13 residues. The CDR3 DNA is TGCAGCGTTGACCCACAGGCAGGGGCTGGCTACACCTTC. Translated: CSVDPQAGAGYTF.

The genes are TRBV18 and TRBJ2-6, with 7 bases identical to TRBD1. CDR1 and CDR2 (germline): KGHSH, LQKENI. The CDR3 is made up of 17 amino acids. Trimming took 3 bases from V and 0 from J; bases not matched to a gene: 5. The CDR3, as DNA: TGTGCCAGCTCACCTCGGACAGGAGCCTCTGGGGCCAACGTCCTGACTTTC. Translation gives CASSPRTGASGANVLTF.

The genes are TRBV6-6 and TRBJ2-3, with a weak D call TRBD2 (6 bases). Germline V lookup: CDR1 MNHNY, CDR2 SVGAGI (reference sequence). The germline V and J ends were trimmed by 8 bases and 1 base, with 13 bases remaining between them. This CDR3 region has 14 residues. CDR3 bases: TGTGCCAGCGCCCTGGCTAGCGGCACAGATACGCAGTATTTT. Its translation is CASALASGTDTQYF.

This sequence joins TRBV14 and TRBJ2-5, with D uncertain. The V end lost 0 bases, the J end lost 1 base, and 9 bases lay between the germline ends. CDR1 SGHDN and CDR2 FVKESK come from the germline V gene. CDR3 length equals 15 residues. The CDR3 loop is CASSQDSSSQETQYF. Here the CDR3 DNA reads TGTGCCAGCAGCCAAGATAGTAGCAGCCAAGAGACCCAGTACTTC.